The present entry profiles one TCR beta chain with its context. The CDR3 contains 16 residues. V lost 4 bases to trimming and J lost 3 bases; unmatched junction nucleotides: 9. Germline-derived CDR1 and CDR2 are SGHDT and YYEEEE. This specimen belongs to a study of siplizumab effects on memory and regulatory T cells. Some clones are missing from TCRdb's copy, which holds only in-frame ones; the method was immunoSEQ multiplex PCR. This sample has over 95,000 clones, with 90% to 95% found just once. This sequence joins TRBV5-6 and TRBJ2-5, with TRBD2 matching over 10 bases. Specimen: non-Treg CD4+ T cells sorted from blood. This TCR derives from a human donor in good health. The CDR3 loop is CASSAGTSAREETQYF. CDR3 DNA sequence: TGTGCCAGCAGCGCCGGGACTAGCGCCCGGGAAGAGACCCAGTACTTC.